Each of the 9 T cell receptor beta chains below was sequenced from the same sample in a study of cytomegalovirus exposure and HLA in healthy donors. The primer mix had 60 Vbeta and 13 Jbeta primers. Assay used: immunoSEQ multiplex PCR; TCRdb lists only in-frame clones, some missing. The sample carries about 130,000 clones, 60% to 80% recorded once. The specimen sequenced was PBMCs. The receptors were gathered from a man aged 45-60 years in good health and CMV-seronegative.

The chain recombines TRBV10-3 with TRBJ1-2; 10 bases align to TRBD1. Losses at the gene ends were 10 bases for V and 5 bases for J; bases not matched to a gene: 22. The CDR3 length is 18 residues. Germline loops: CDR1 ENHRY, CDR2 SYGVKD. The CDR3 coding sequence is TGTGCCACCCACAAATTCCAGCAGACAGGGGGCGATCTTTATGGCTACACCTTC. Amino acid sequence: CATHKFQQTGGDLYGYTF.

This rearrangement joins TRBV5-1 to TRBJ1-1, with 10 bases aligning to TRBD1. There are 16 residues in the CDR3. Per the germline V gene, CDR1 is SGHRS and CDR2 is YFSETQ. The J segment lost 1 base and the V segment lost 4 bases, leaving 7 bases of the junction unmatched. The CDR3 DNA reads TGCGCCAGCAGCAAGATCCGGGACAGGGGGAACACTGAAGCTTTCTTT. Protein product: CASSKIRDRGNTEAFF.

V gene TRBV6-1 combines with J gene TRBJ2-2; maybe TRBD2 (5 bases). Deletions cut 7 bases from V and 5 bases from J, with 11 bases between. The CDR3 contains 13 residues. The germline V gene has CDR1 MNHNS and CDR2 SASEGT. CDR3 protein: CASMDPGTGELFF. CDR3 nucleotides: TGTGCCAGCATGGACCCGGGGACCGGGGAGCTGTTTTTT.

Comments on this clone: The junction does not match germline at one end; this may be a read error. CDR3 in amino acids: CSLGQNQGTQYF. The CDR3 DNA follows: TGCAGCTTAGGACAGAACCAAGGGACCCAGTACTTC. V gene TRBV29-1 combines with J gene TRBJ2-5; a weak D match, TRBD1 (6 bases). The V gene's germline CDR1 is SQVTM and CDR2 ANQGSEA. CDR3 size: 12 residues.

This rearrangement joins TRBV18 to TRBJ2-3, with D possibly TRBD1 on 6 matching bases. Trimming pared 0 bases from V and 2 bases from J, leaving 15 bases between. There are 17 residues in the CDR3. Germline V gene lookup returns CDR1 KGHSH and CDR2 LQKENI. CDR3 bases: TGTGCCAGCTCACCACCCCTCCAGGGGAGCAACACAGATACGCAGTATTTT. This sequence encodes CASSPPLQGSNTDTQYF.

The chain is built from TRBV6-5 and TRBJ2-7; 9 bases align to TRBD1. The CDR3 consists of 15 residues. Germline CDR1 is MNHEY and CDR2 is SVGAGI. V shed 0 bases, J shed 6 bases, and the junction held 6 bases outside the gene matches. The CDR3 loop reads CASSYSGTGTREQYF. Written as DNA, the CDR3 is TGTGCCAGCAGTTACTCCGGGACAGGGACCCGCGAGCAGTACTTC.

This clone was picked up a small number of times. The genes are TRBV6-6 and TRBJ2-2; 10 nucleotides agree with TRBD2. Germline values: CDR1 MNHNY, CDR2 SVGAGI (reference sequence). This CDR3 has 14 amino acids. V lost 8 bases and J lost 7; bases outside the gene matches: 7. The CDR3 sequence is CASSAGGRGGELFF. DNA for the CDR3: TGTGCCAGCTCAGCGGGAGGGCGTGGCGGGGAGCTGTTTTTT.

The table lists this clone with a few counts. J is TRBJ1-4 and V is TRBV2, with 8 bases that match TRBD1. Germline lookup yields CDR1 SNHLY and CDR2 FYNNEI. The CDR3 is made up of 15 amino acids. The V gene end was trimmed by 8 bases and the J gene end by 3 bases; junction bases not matched to a gene: 8. The CDR3 sequence: CASGGQGASNEKLFF. DNA of the CDR3: TGTGCCAGCGGGGGCCAGGGGGCTTCTAATGAAAAACTGTTTTTT.

V and J are TRBV5-1 and TRBJ2-5, with TRBD2 matching over 15 bases. The CDR3 length is 16 residues. Looked up from germline, CDR1 is SGHRS and CDR2 is YFSETQ. V dropped 4 bases and J dropped 4; count of bases not matched to a gene: 5. This CDR3 reads CASSPGLAGGSETQYF. The DNA for the CDR3 is TGCGCCAGCAGCCCGGGACTAGCGGGAGGATCAGAGACCCAGTACTTC.